Listed below are T cell receptor beta chains from one sample, sequenced in a study of response to subunit inactivated influenza vaccine. MiXCR was run by TCRdb on the RT-PCR reads, yielding one entry per CDR3 protein. The sample holds 150,000 to 200,000 distinct CDR3 sequences, 9.5% to 15% seen once. These data were also reused for a study on T cells expressing NK-cell markers.

The material sequenced was CD8+ T cells sorted from PBMCs, taken 11 to 12 days after vaccination. Receptors originate from a man aged 50 to 59 who received an inactivated influenza vaccine. Each CDR3 is given with its conserved first and last residue.

j_call: TRBJ2-1
v_call: TRBV7-2
cdr3_aa: CASSVLGQGNNEQFF

j_call: TRBJ1-1
v_call: TRBV7-9
cdr3_aa: CASSIQSLTTGGGEAFF

j_call: TRBJ1-1
v_call: TRBV12-3/TRBV12-4
cdr3_aa: CASSGTGQVNTEAFF

j_call: TRBJ1-1
v_call: TRBV7-9
cdr3_aa: CASSLTAGRTEAFF

j_call: TRBJ1-6
v_call: TRBV7-3
cdr3_aa: CASSERRGSPLHF

j_call: TRBJ1-1
v_call: TRBV6-5
cdr3_aa: CASSYTGAYTEAFF

j_call: TRBJ1-2
v_call: TRBV6-1
cdr3_aa: CASSTGTVFGYTF

j_call: TRBJ2-3
v_call: TRBV9
cdr3_aa: CASSVEPSPADTQYF

j_call: TRBJ2-5
v_call: TRBV25-1
cdr3_aa: CASSESGGNRYQETQYF

j_call: TRBJ2-1
v_call: TRBV30
cdr3_aa: CAWTPQHYNEQFF

j_call: TRBJ2-2
v_call: TRBV7-9
cdr3_aa: CASSRLTGELFF

j_call: TRBJ1-2
v_call: TRBV27
cdr3_aa: CASSSGRGTLALYGYTF

j_call: TRBJ2-2
v_call: TRBV6-2/TRBV6-3
cdr3_aa: CASSYPDRGIGELFF

j_call: TRBJ1-5
v_call: TRBV5-1
cdr3_aa: CASSPDPNQPQHF

j_call: TRBJ1-1
v_call: TRBV12-3/TRBV12-4
cdr3_aa: CASRKTGGAAEAFF

j_call: TRBJ2-7
v_call: TRBV20-1
cdr3_aa: CSAGESYEQYF

j_call: TRBJ1-2
v_call: TRBV29-1
cdr3_aa: CSVEEVWGRAINYGYTF

j_call: TRBJ2-2
v_call: TRBV20-1
cdr3_aa: CSARGGLAGELFF

j_call: TRBJ2-7
v_call: TRBV7-3
cdr3_aa: CASSPSGAYEQYF

j_call: TRBJ2-5
v_call: TRBV24-1
cdr3_aa: CATSVLAGTPIQETQYF

j_call: TRBJ2-1
v_call: TRBV9
cdr3_aa: CASSAGGGYNEQFF

j_call: TRBJ2-3
v_call: TRBV6-6
cdr3_aa: CASRRGETDTQYF

j_call: TRBJ2-3
v_call: TRBV6-2/TRBV6-3
cdr3_aa: CASSRGGSTDTQYF

j_call: TRBJ2-7
v_call: TRBV28
cdr3_aa: CASSLGQNSYEQYF

j_call: TRBJ2-3
v_call: TRBV12-3/TRBV12-4
cdr3_aa: CASSPSGGGGDTQYF

j_call: TRBJ2-7
v_call: TRBV28
cdr3_aa: CATLPPSESHEQYF

j_call: TRBJ2-7
v_call: TRBV27
cdr3_aa: CASSSNQGYEQYF

j_call: TRBJ2-1
v_call: TRBV29-1
cdr3_aa: CSYSGTSSHNEQFF

j_call: TRBJ2-7
v_call: TRBV7-6
cdr3_aa: CASSLAQGQGYEQYF

j_call: TRBJ1-1
v_call: TRBV29-1
cdr3_aa: CSVAGTTNTEAFF

j_call: TRBJ2-3
v_call: TRBV20-1
cdr3_aa: CSARESSPTDTQYF

j_call: TRBJ2-2
v_call: TRBV13
cdr3_aa: CASSSNPTGELFF

j_call: TRBJ2-7
v_call: TRBV30
cdr3_aa: CAWSKLGDGSYEQYF

j_call: TRBJ1-1
v_call: TRBV7-9
cdr3_aa: CASSLGGLGSEAFF

j_call: TRBJ2-7
v_call: TRBV27
cdr3_aa: CASSSGLEQYF

j_call: TRBJ2-3
v_call: TRBV29-1
cdr3_aa: CSVEDEREDTQYF

j_call: TRBJ1-1
v_call: TRBV20-1
cdr3_aa: CSARGWGIAHTEAFF